The T cell receptor (beta chain) described here comes from a study of blood T cell repertoires in COVID-19. Profiling relied on immunoSEQ multiplex PCR, and the TCRdb table lists in-frame clones only, not all of them. The sample holds about 240,000 clones, over 90% seen once. V lost 3 bases to trimming and J lost 1 base; unmatched junction nucleotides: 3. The CDR3 runs 14 residues. The V gene's germline CDR1 is SGHRS and CDR2 YFSETQ. This sequence joins TRBV5-1 and TRBJ1-1; 7 nucleotides agree with TRBD1. Sequenced sample: peripheral blood. This TCR came from a man aged 30 to 39 with COVID-19, enrolled during active disease. This chain's CDR3 is CASSSGQSNTEAFF. CDR3 coding DNA: TGCGCCAGCAGCTCGGGACAGTCGAACACTGAAGCTTTCTTT.